This T cell receptor (beta chain) was observed in a study of CD8 T cells in ankylosing spondylitis (dated by TCRdb to 2017 to 2019). For the study in its entirety: The study set out to find disease-linked TCR variants by profiling T cell receptor beta repertoires in ankylosing spondylitis patients and healthy donors. The full study cohort comprised approximately 23 ankylosing spondylitis patients and over a hundred healthy donors. Peripheral blood samples were taken, and synovial fluid was additionally collected from ankylosing spondylitis patients.

Study-wide findings and limitations: According to the report, matched synovial fluid samples from ankylosing spondylitis patients were significantly enriched for the disease-linked clones. Some motif variants were previously reported in synovial fluid and blood of reactive arthritis patients, suggesting common disease-initiation mechanisms. The disease-linked clones showed a CD8+ phenotype and occurred at relatively low frequencies in peripheral blood. Blood from ankylosing spondylitis patients appeared to be characterized by a TCR beta motif made up of about 8 highly homologous amino acid variants.

The CDR3 runs 14 residues from the cysteine to the phenylalanine. Kept here is only the CDR3 DNA, which spans 42 bases and is read in frame from base 1. Sequences SQVTM (CDR1) and ANQGSEA (CDR2) are obtained from the germline V gene. V and J are truncated by 6 bases and 5 bases respectively, leaving an intervening sequence of 19 bases. As to this clonotype: The antigen it binds to is not known. One base away there is no much larger clone; base qualities are not given.

Sequenced on an Illumina HiSeq 2500. Quantitative 5'-RACE with molecular barcodes was used to prepare TCR beta libraries. Per the source publication's procedure: A new computational method based on a probabilistic model of VDJ rearrangement was used to identify disease-linked TCR variants. The public reads were reanalyzed by TCRdb: fastp trimming at Q25, MiXCR alignment, in-frame beta chains only. Every distinct CDR3 protein forms one entry, paired with its most common genes and DNA. V and J calls and clone size were set by TCRdb, not the authors. The sample data list about 350,000 distinct CDR3 sequences, and approximately 22% of these were observed just once. Together, the top ten hold roughly 14% of the sample.

The sequence came from a male donor with ankylosing spondylitis or in good health (not recorded which). Specimen: blood, either unsorted or a sorted T cell fraction (not recorded which). The V and J segments used are TRBV29-1 and TRBJ1-2; a confident D gene designation cannot be given. This receptor carries the CDR3 CSVTDLDGRYGYTF. The DNA sequence is TGCAGCGTGACGGATCTAGACGGTCGGTATGGCTACACCTTC.